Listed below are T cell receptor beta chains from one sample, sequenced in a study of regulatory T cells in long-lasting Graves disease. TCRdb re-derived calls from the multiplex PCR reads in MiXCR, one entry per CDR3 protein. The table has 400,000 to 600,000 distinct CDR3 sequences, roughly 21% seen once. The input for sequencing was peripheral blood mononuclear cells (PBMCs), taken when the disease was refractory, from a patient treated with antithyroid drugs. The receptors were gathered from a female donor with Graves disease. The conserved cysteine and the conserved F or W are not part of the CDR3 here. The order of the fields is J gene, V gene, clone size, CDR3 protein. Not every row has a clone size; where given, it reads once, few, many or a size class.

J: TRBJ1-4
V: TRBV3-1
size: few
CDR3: ASSQGPGEKLF

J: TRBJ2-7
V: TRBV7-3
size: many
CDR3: ASSRFLGDEQY

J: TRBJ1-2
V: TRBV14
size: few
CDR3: ASSQDRDLTAYGYT

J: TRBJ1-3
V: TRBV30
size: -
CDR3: AWSVLENTIY

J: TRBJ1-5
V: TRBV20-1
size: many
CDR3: SARPSNQPQH

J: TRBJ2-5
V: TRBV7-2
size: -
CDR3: ASSPLVGQNQETQY

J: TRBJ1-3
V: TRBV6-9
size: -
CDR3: ASSYSAGDLSGNTIY

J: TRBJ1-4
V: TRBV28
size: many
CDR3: ASSFSPVELF

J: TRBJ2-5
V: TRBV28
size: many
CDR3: ASSLFLGSETQY

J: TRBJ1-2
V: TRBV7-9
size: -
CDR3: ASSLDWRGVGGYT

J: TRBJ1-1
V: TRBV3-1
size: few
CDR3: ASSLGRAGTEAF

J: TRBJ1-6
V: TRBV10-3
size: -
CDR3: AIRQGANSPLH

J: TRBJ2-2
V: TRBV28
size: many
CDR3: ASSSLDWRNTGELF

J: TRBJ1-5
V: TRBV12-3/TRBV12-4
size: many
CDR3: ASSLFGENNQPQH

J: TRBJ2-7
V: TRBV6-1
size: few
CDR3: ASSRRGLFASARENEQY